These 15 T cell receptor beta chains originate from one sample sequenced in a study of cytomegalovirus exposure and HLA in healthy donors. TCRdb's copy holds only in-frame clones and misses some; the assay was immunoSEQ multiplex PCR. The sample contains around 150,000 clones, approximately 82% of which appear only once. The specimen was PBMCs. The receptors shown here come from a man younger than 40 in good health and CMV-seropositive.

The genes are TRBV7-3 and TRBJ2-1; no reliable D call. Germline V gene data show CDR1 as SGHTA and CDR2 as FQGTGA. The CDR3 is 12 residues long. The V end was cut by 4 bases, the J end by 8 bases, with 9 bases between. The CDR3 loop reads CASSYRGDEQFF. CDR3 bases: TGTGCCAGCAGCTATAGAGGAGATGAGCAGTTCTTC.

This sequence joins TRBV18 and TRBJ2-3, with D possibly being TRBD1 (8 bases). The germline gives CDR1 KGHSH, CDR2 LQKENI. The CDR3 contains 15 residues. The V end lost 6 bases, the J end lost 7 bases, and 20 bases lay between the germline ends. CDR3 amino acids: CASSDRAGVINTQYF. In DNA, the CDR3 is TGTGCCAGCTCGGACAGGGCGGGGGTCATAAATACGCAGTATTTT.

The count of this clone is one. This chain links TRBV5-1 with TRBJ2-3; TRBD1 matches 10 bases. Germline CDR1 SGHRS, CDR2 YFSETQ. This CDR3 region has 15 residues. Losses at the gene ends were 4 bases for V and 5 bases for J; bases not matched to a gene: 7. Here the CDR3 DNA reads TGCGCCAGCAGCGTGACAGGGGGCCTGGGAGATACGCAGTATTTT. Residues: CASSVTGGLGDTQYF.

This chain joins TRBV6-1 and TRBJ2-5; TRBD2 matches at 13 bases. The V segment lost 5 bases and the J segment 6 bases; nucleotides outside the gene matches: 6. Germline V gene sequence: CDR1 MNHNS, CDR2 SASEGT. This CDR3 contains 15 residues. Written as DNA, the CDR3 is TGTGCCAGCAGTCATACTAGCGGGGGGGCCCAGACCCAGTACTTC. Protein: CASSHTSGGAQTQYF.

The sample holds one count of this clone. The V and J genes are TRBV15 and TRBJ2-1, with 8 bases that match TRBD2. The junction had 1 base not matched to a gene; V was cut back by 5 bases and J by 7 bases. This CDR3 is built from 12 residues. From germline, CDR1 is LNHNV and CDR2 YYDKDF (reference sequence). The CDR3 reads CATSGLANEQFF. The CDR3 DNA follows: TGTGCCACCAGCGGACTAGCAAATGAGCAGTTCTTC. The full variable domain, with the rest looked up from reference TRBV15 and TRBJ2-1, is DAMVIQNPRYQVTQFGKPVTLSCSQTLNHNVMYWYQQKSSQAPKLLFHYYDKDFNNEADTPDNFQSRRPNTSFCFLDIRSPGLGDTAMYLCATSGLANEQFFGPGTRLTVL.

The rearrangement links TRBV7-9 to TRBJ2-7, with 7 bases lining up with TRBD2. The V and J ends lost 3 bases and 3 bases, in that order; junction bases with no gene match: 2. Looked up from germline, CDR1 is SEHNR and CDR2 is FQNEAQ (reference sequence). The CDR3 totals 13 residues. Written as DNA, the CDR3 is TGTGCCAGCAGCTTTGGGAGGGGCTACGAGCAGTACTTC. Translation: CASSFGRGYEQYF. The full variable domain, in which reference TRBV7-9 and TRBJ2-7 provide the parts outside the CDR3, is DTGVSQNPRHKITKRGQNVTFRCDPISEHNRLYWYRQTLGQGPEFLTYFQNEAQLEKSRLLSDRFSAERPKGSFSTLEIQRTEQGDSAMYLCASSFGRGYEQYFGPGTRLTVT.

This clone was counted a single time. The CDR3 DNA follows: TGTGCCAGCAGCCGACAGTGGTTTTCGAACACCGGGGAGCTGTTTTTT. This encodes CASSRQWFSNTGELFF. V usage is TRBV7-9 and J usage is TRBJ2-2; possible D gene TRBD1, 5 bases. In germline, CDR1 is SEHNR, CDR2 FQNEAQ (reference sequence). The CDR3 contains 16 residues. V was pared by 5 bases and J by 0 bases, with 13 bases between.

The rearrangement uses TRBV28 and TRBJ1-4, with a tentative D call TRBD1 (6 bases). CDR3 size: 14 residues. Trimming stripped 5 bases from V and 8 bases from J, with 15 bases between. Germline CDR1 reads MDHEN; CDR2 reads SYDVKM. CDR3 sequence reads: CASSLQGPWEKLFF. The DNA of the CDR3 is TGTGCCAGCAGTCTACAGGGCCCATGGGAAAAACTGTTTTTT. Full variable domain (remainder filled in from reference TRBV28 and TRBJ1-4): DVKVTQSSRYLVKRTGEKVFLECVQDMDHENMFWYRQDPGLGLRLIYFSYDVKMKEKGDIPEGYSVSREKKERFSLILESASTNQTSMYLCASSLQGPWEKLFFGSGTQLSVL.

This chain links TRBV21-1 with TRBJ2-7; TRBD1, the table's D call, was not compared with the DNA. TRBV21-1 is assigned pseudogene status. This CDR3 is built from 14 residues. CDR3 DNA: TGTGCCAGCAGCAAAGGAAGTGGGCAGTACGAGCAGTACTTC. Translating it yields CASSKGSGQYEQYF.

The chain is built from TRBV4-1 and TRBJ2-6, with TRBD1 as a possible D gene (5 bases). V gave up 2 bases and J gave up 0 bases, with 17 bases separating them. The germline CDR1 and CDR2 sequences are MGHRA and YSYEKL. This CDR3 is built from 19 residues. The CDR3 bases are TGCGCCAGCAGCCAACTTTCCAGGGCTTCCCTCTCTGGGGCCAACGTCCTGACTTTC. Translated, it gives CASSQLSRASLSGANVLTF.

The rearrangement joins TRBV10-3 to TRBJ1-1; TRBD1 aligns across 7 bases. Germline assignment: CDR1 ENHRY and CDR2 SYGVKD. The CDR3 spans 16 residues. V was clipped by 5 bases and J by 0 bases; unmatched bases: 9. The chain's CDR3 is CAISPTTGFVNTEAFF. In DNA form, the CDR3 reads TGTGCCATCAGTCCTACGACAGGGTTCGTGAACACTGAAGCTTTCTTT.

The chain carries TRBV6-6 and TRBJ1-5; no definite D call. The V end was cut by 3 bases, the J end by 3 bases, with 6 bases between. There are 13 residues in the CDR3. CDR1 MNHNY and CDR2 SVGAGI come from the germline V gene (reference sequence). In DNA form, the CDR3 reads TGTGCCAGCAGTTATGCAGACAATCAGCCCCAGCATTTT. This translates into CASSYADNQPQHF.

The chain has TRBV10-2 and TRBJ1-2, with a possible D match to TRBD1 (5 bases). V gave up 6 bases and J gave up 0 bases, with 14 bases separating them. Germline V gene lookup returns CDR1 WSHSY and CDR2 SAAADI. The CDR3 consists of 15 residues. DNA of the CDR3: TGCGCCAGCAGAGTCCCCTCAGGGACTAACTATGGCTACACCTTC. Its translation is CASRVPSGTNYGYTF.

This clone was seen a handful of times. The CDR3 DNA sequence: TGTGCCAGCAGTGCGCCCGGGGTGGGATACAATGAGCAGTTCTTC. It is translated as CASSAPGVGYNEQFF. V usage is TRBV2 and J usage is TRBJ2-1, with D perhaps matching TRBD2 (5 bases). The CDR3 is made up of 15 amino acids. V lost 4 bases to trimming and J lost 4 bases, with 14 bases between them. Looked up from germline, CDR1 is SNHLY and CDR2 is FYNNEI.

In its sample, this clone was seen once. The CDR3 DNA reads TGTGCCAGCGCCTACAGGGCCAACTATGGCTACACCTTC. Translated, it gives CASAYRANYGYTF. The V gene is TRBV2, the J gene TRBJ1-2, with TRBD1 as a possible D gene (6 bases). Germline V gives CDR1 SNHLY, CDR2 FYNNEI. This CDR3 is built from 13 residues. Trimming pared 8 bases from V and 2 bases from J, leaving 12 bases between. The full variable domain, in which reference TRBV2 and TRBJ1-2 provide the parts outside the CDR3, is EPEVTQTPSHQVTQMGQEVILRCVPISNHLYFYWYRQILGQKVEFLVSFYNNEISEKSEIFDDQFSVERPDGSNFTLKIRSTKLEDSAMYFCASAYRANYGYTFGSGTRLTVV.